This TCR beta chain emerged from a study of sequential checkpoint blockade in melanoma. Treatment: randomized to nivolumab then ipilimumab (arm A) or the reverse (arm B). Method: immunoSEQ multiplex PCR; TCRdb's copy keeps in-frame clones and lacks some. The sample records some 19,000 clones, around four fifths being singletons. Sequencing was performed on CD8+ T cells sorted from blood (inferred from file names), taken from a patient given nivolumab and ipilimumab in sequence. The receptor's source is a human donor with melanoma.

The CDR3 here is CASSEAGQSSYNEQFF. The DNA of the CDR3 is TGTGCCAGCAGTGAAGCGGGGCAGTCCTCCTACAATGAGCAGTTCTTC. This chain uses TRBV6-1 with TRBJ2-1, with TRBD1 as a possible D gene (5 bases). Trimming left V 0 bases short and J 0 bases short, with 9 bases between. The CDR3 totals 16 residues. Germline V CDR1 and CDR2: MNHNS, SASEGT.